This TCR beta chain was identified in a study of blood T cell repertoires in COVID-19. About the research overall: Acute-phase and convalescent COVID-19 samples originated in the United States, Italy and Spain. T cells, B-cell-depleted T cells, or PBMCs supplied cDNA or gDNA.

Patients from Seattle were sampled longitudinally, starting during active infection. Germline loops: CDR1 SGHDT, CDR2 YYEEEE. There are 17 residues in the CDR3. The ends lost 2 bases at V and 5 bases at J; junction bases unmatched: 7. In the authors' workflow: Nucleated cell number was recorded as an estimate derived from reference gene primer amplification. Sequenced by immunoSEQ multiplex PCR; TCRdb stores in-frame clones only, minus some. V and J calls and clone size are those listed in that table; D and trimming were worked out from the DNA. The sample contains roughly 53,000 clones, about 89% of which appear only once.

This TCR was recovered from an elderly woman with COVID-19, enrolled during active disease. V gene TRBV5-6 combines with J gene TRBJ2-3, with 14 bases lining up with TRBD2. The sample was peripheral blood. CDR3: CASSFRTSGRREDTQYF. CDR3 DNA: TGTGCCAGCAGCTTCCGGACTAGCGGGAGGAGGGAAGATACGCAGTATTTT.